This T cell receptor (beta chain) emerged from a study of cytomegalovirus exposure and HLA in healthy donors. Study-wide context: In a previous analysis, 117 million unique TCR beta sequences were found from some 200 million T cells.

In the case of this clone: Its antigen remains unidentified.

Points from the study as a whole: The listing of approximately 160 TCR beta chains classed them as cytomegalovirus-associated. A few chains linked to CMV were shown in vitro to be specific for CMV antigens. The majority of CMV-associated TCR beta chains were reported as apparently HLA-restricted in a later analysis.

Primers included in the PCR were 60 Vbeta and 13 Jbeta primers. Assay used: immunoSEQ multiplex PCR; TCRdb lists only in-frame clones, some missing. The table for this sample gives tens of thousands of clones. CDR1 GTSNPN and CDR2 SVGIG come from the germline V gene (reference sequence). This CDR3 is built from 15 residues. Losses at the gene ends were 8 bases for V and 3 bases for J; bases not matched to a gene: 11. The gene calls are TRBV30 and TRBJ2-3; 10 positions agree with TRBD2. The sequenced sample was PBMCs. The sequence came from a woman aged 18-29 years in good health and CMV-seronegative. The CDR3: CAGNLAGVATDTQYF. Written as DNA, the CDR3 is TGTGCCGGGAACCTAGCGGGAGTTGCAACAGATACGCAGTATTTT.